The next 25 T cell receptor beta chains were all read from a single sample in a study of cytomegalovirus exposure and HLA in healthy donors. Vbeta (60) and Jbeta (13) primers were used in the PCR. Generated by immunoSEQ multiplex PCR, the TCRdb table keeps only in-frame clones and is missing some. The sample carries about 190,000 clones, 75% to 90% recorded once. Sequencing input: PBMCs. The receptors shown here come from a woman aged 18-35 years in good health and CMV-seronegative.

The CDR3 DNA reads TGCGCCAGCAGCTTGGCCACAGGGGAAGGCTACACCTTC. Protein: CASSLATGEGYTF. V and J are TRBV5-1 and TRBJ1-2; 7 bases align to TRBD1. The CDR3 spans 13 residues. With V trimmed by 0 bases and J by 8 bases, 4 bases remained unmatched. Per the germline V gene, CDR1 is SGHRS and CDR2 is YFSETQ.

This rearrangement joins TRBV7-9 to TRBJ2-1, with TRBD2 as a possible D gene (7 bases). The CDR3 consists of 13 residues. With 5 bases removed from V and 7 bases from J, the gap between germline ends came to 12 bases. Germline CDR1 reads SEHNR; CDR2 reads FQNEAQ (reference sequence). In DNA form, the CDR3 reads TGTGCCAGCAGCCTGGGAGGGGGGAATGAGCAGTTCTTC. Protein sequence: CASSLGGGNEQFF.

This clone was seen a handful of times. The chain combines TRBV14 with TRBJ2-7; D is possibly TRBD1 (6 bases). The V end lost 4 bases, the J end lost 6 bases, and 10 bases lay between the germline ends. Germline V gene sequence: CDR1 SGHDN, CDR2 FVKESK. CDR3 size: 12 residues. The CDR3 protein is CASSLIGGEQYF. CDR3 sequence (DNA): TGTGCCAGCAGCCTAATAGGGGGCGAGCAGTACTTC. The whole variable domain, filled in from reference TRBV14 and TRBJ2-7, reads EAGVTQFPSHSVIEKGQTVTLRCDPISGHDNLYWYRRVMGKEIKFLLHFVKESKQDESGMPNNRFLAERTGGTYSTLKVQPAELEDSGVYFCASSLIGGEQYFGPGTRLTVT.

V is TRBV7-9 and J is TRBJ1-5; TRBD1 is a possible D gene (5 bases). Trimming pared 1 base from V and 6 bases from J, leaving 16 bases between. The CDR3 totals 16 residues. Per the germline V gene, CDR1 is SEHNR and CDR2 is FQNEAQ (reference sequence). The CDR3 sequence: CASSLDEERGTQPQHF. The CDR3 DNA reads TGTGCCAGCAGCTTAGACGAGGAAAGGGGCACTCAGCCCCAGCATTTT.

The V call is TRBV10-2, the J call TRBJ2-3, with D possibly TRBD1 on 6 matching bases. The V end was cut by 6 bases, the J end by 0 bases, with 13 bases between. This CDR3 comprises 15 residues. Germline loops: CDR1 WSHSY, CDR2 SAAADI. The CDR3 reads CASRSGQSSTDTQYF. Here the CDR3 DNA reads TGCGCCAGCAGATCCGGACAGTCAAGCACAGATACGCAGTATTTT.

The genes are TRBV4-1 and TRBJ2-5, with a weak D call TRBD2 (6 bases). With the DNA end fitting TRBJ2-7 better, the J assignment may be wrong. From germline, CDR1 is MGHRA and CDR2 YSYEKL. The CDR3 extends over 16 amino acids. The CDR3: CASSQGGDLLRAEQYF. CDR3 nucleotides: TGCGCCAGCAGCCAAGGTGGGGACTTGCTGAGGGCCGAGCAGTACTTC.

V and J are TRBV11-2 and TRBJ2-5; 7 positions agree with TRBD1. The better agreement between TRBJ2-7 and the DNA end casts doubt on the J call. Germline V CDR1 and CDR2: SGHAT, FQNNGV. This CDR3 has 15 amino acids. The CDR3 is CASSLTRDSAYEQYF. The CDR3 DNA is TGTGCCAGCAGCTTAACCCGGGACAGCGCCTACGAGCAGTACTTC.

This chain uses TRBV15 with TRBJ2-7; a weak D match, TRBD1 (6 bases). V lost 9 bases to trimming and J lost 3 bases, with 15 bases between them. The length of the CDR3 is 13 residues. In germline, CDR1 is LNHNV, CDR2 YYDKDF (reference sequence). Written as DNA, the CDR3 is TGTGCCACAGCGGACAGTCTTAGCTACGAGCAGTACTTC. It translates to CATADSLSYEQYF. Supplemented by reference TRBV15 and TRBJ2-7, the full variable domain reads DAMVIQNPRYQVTQFGKPVTLSCSQTLNHNVMYWYQQKSSQAPKLLFHYYDKDFNNEADTPDNFQSRRPNTSFCFLDIRSPGLGDTAMYLCATADSLSYEQYFGPGTRLTVT.

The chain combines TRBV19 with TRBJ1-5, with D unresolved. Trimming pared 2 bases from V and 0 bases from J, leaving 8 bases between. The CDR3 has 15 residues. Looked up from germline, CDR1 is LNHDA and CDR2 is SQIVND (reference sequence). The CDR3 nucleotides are TGTGCCAGTAGTATACTACGGTATAGCAATCAGCCCCAGCATTTT. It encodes CASSILRYSNQPQHF.

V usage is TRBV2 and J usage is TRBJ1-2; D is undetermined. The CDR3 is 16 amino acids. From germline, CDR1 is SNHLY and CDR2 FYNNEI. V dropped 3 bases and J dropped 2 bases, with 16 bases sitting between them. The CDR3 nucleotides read TGTGCCAGCAGTGATTTGGGCCTAAGACCCAACTATGGCTACACCTTC. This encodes CASSDLGLRPNYGYTF.

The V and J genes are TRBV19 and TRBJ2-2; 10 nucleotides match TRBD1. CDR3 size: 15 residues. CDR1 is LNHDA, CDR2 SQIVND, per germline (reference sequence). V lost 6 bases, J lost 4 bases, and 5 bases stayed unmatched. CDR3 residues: CASRMDRGSTGELFF. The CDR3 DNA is TGTGCCAGTAGAATGGACAGGGGGTCCACCGGGGAGCTGTTTTTT. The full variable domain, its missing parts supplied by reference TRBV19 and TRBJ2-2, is DGGITQSPKYLFRKEGQNVTLSCEQNLNHDAMYWYRQDPGQGLRLIYYSQIVNDFQKGDIAEGYSVSREKKESFPLTVTSAQKNPTAFYLCASRMDRGSTGELFFGEGSRLTVL.

The CDR3 DNA reads TGTGCCAGCAGTTACCCGACTAGCGGGGGGGTCAATGAGCAGTTCTTC. As protein: CASSYPTSGGVNEQFF. The gene calls are TRBV6-5 and TRBJ2-1; TRBD2 aligns across 14 bases. This CDR3 is built from 16 residues. Germline trimming cut 2 bases from V and 6 bases from J; bases unmatched to any gene: 3. Germline loops: CDR1 MNHEY, CDR2 SVGAGI.

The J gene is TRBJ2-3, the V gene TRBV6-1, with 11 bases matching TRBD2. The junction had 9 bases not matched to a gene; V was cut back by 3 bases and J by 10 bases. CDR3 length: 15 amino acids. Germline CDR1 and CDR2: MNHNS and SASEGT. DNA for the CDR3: TGTGCCAGCAGTGATAGACTAGCGGGGCGAACCTCGCAGTATTTT. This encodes CASSDRLAGRTSQYF.

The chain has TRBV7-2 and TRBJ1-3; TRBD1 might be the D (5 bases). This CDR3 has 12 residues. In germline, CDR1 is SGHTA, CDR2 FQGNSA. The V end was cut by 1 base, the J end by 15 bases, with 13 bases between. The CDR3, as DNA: TGTGCCAGCAGCTTAGATTCCAGACAGAGATATTTT. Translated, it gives CASSLDSRQRYF.

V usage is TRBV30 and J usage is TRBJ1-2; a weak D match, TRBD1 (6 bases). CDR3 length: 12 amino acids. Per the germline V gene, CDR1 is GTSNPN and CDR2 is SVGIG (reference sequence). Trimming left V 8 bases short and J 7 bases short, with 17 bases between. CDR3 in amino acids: CAAPGGWSGYTF. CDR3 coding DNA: TGTGCCGCCCCGGGGGGCTGGTCTGGCTACACCTTC.

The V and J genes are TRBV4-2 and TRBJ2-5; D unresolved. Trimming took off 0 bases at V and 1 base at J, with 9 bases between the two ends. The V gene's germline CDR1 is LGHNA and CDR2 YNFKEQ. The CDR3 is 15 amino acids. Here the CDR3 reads CASSQDRRFQETQYF. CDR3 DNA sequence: TGTGCCAGCAGCCAAGATAGGCGGTTCCAAGAGACCCAGTACTTC.

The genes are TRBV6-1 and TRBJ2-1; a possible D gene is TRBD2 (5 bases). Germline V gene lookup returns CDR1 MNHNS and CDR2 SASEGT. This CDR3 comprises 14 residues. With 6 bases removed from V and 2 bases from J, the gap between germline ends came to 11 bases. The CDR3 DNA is TGTGCCAGCAGGGAGGTTGATACCTACAATGAGCAGTTCTTC. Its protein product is CASREVDTYNEQFF.

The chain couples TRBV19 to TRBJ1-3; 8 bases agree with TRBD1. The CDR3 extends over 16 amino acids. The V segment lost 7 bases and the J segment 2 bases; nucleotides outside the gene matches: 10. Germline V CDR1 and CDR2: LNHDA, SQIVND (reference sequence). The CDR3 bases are TGTGCCAGTAATCCTAAACAGGGGGGCCCTGGAAACACCATATATTTT. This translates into CASNPKQGGPGNTIYF.

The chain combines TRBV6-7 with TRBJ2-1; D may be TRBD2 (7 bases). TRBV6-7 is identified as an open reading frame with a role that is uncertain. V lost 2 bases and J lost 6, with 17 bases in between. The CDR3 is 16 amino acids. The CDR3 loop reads CASSYGRDTLGNEQFF. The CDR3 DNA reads TGTGCCAGCAGTTACGGGAGGGACACCTTAGGCAATGAGCAGTTCTTC.

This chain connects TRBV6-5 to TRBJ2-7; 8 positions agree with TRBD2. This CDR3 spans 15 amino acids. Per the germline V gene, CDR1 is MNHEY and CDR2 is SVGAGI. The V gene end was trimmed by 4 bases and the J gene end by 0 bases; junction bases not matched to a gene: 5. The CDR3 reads CASSFSGESSYEQYF. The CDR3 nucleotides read TGTGCCAGCAGTTTTAGCGGGGAGAGCTCCTACGAGCAGTACTTC.

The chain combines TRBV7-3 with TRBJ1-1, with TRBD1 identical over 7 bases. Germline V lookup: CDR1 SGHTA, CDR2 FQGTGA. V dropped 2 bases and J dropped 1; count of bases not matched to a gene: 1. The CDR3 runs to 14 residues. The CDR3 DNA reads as TGTGCCAGCAGCTTATCAGGGGGGAACACTGAAGCTTTCTTT. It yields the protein CASSLSGGNTEAFF. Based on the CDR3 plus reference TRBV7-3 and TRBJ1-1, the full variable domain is GAGVSQTPSNKVTEKGKYVELRCDPISGHTALYWYRQSLGQGPEFLIYFQGTGAADDSGLPNDRFFAVRPEGSVSTLKIQRTERGDSAVYLCASSLSGGNTEAFFGQGTRLTVV.

The CDR3 nucleotides read TGTGCCAGCAGCCTACCGTCTAGCGGGGGTCGGTGGTGGGAGACCCAGTACTTC. This translates into CASSLPSSGGRWWETQYF. This chain joins TRBV7-7 and TRBJ2-5; the match to TRBD2 covers 10 bases. J was trimmed by 5 bases and V by 5 bases; bases with no gene match: 17. The CDR3 runs 18 residues. Germline-derived CDR1 and CDR2 are SSHAT and FNYEAQ (reference sequence).

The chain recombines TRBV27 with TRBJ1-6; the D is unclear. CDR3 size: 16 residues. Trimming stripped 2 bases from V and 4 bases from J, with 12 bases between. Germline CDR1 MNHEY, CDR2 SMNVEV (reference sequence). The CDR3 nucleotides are TGTGCCAGCAGTTTAGTTCCCGGACTGTATAATTCACCCCTCCACTTT. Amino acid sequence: CASSLVPGLYNSPLHF.

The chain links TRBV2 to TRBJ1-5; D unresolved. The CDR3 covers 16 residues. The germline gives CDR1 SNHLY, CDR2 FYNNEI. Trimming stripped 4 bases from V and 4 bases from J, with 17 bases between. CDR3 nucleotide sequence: TGTGCCAGCAGTGTTCCCTTGGAGGGCGGGAATCAGCCCCAGCATTTT. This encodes CASSVPLEGGNQPQHF.

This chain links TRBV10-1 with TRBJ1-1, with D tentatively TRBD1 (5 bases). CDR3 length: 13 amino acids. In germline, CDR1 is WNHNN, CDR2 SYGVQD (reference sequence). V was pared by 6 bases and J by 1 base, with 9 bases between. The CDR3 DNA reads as TGCGCCAGCAGGGCCGGGGGGAACACTGAAGCTTTCTTT. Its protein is CASRAGGNTEAFF.